Following are 26 T cell receptor beta chains from one sample sequenced in a study of cytomegalovirus exposure and HLA in healthy donors. The PCR contained 60 Vbeta and 13 Jbeta primers. Measured with immunoSEQ multiplex PCR; TCRdb has only the in-frame clones, and not every one. This sample has around 160,000 clones, with roughly 73% found just once. Sequenced material: PBMCs. All receptors derive from a middle-aged woman in good health and CMV-seropositive.

The V call is TRBV27, the J call TRBJ2-7; D might be TRBD2 (6 bases). This CDR3 contains 13 residues. Per germline, CDR1 MNHEY and CDR2 SMNVEV (reference sequence). The ends were cut back, 3 bases at V and 1 base at J, with 7 bases in the middle. The CDR3 loop reads CASSFGTSYEQYF. As DNA, the CDR3 is TGTGCCAGCAGTTTTGGGACTTCCTACGAGCAGTACTTC.

The V and J genes are TRBV19 and TRBJ2-5; the D is unclear. The DNA end is a closer match to TRBJ2-7, so the J assignment may be wrong. The CDR3 totals 14 residues. CDR1 is LNHDA and CDR2 is SQIVND in the germline V gene (reference sequence). This CDR3 is CASSIALSHYEQYF. The CDR3 nucleotides read TGTGCCAGTAGTATAGCCCTGTCCCACTACGAGCAGTACTTC.

The genes are TRBV5-1 and TRBJ2-1, with TRBD2 matching over 15 bases. This CDR3 is built from 19 residues. The germline gives CDR1 SGHRS, CDR2 YFSETQ. V dropped 4 bases and J dropped 7; count of bases not matched to a gene: 15. The CDR3 loop is CASSMTHQGLAGGVNEQFF. CDR3 DNA sequence: TGCGCCAGCAGCATGACCCACCAGGGACTAGCGGGAGGTGTAAATGAGCAGTTCTTC.

The genes are TRBV2 and TRBJ2-2; a possible D gene is TRBD2 (7 bases). Per germline, CDR1 SNHLY and CDR2 FYNNEI. The CDR3 has 13 residues. Trimming removed 7 bases from V and 6 bases from J, with 12 bases in between. The CDR3 is CASKGGRAGELFF. DNA of the CDR3: TGTGCCAGCAAGGGGGGGCGCGCCGGGGAGCTGTTTTTT.

V and J are TRBV27 and TRBJ1-2; no reliable D call. Trimming removed 3 bases at V and 7 bases at J, with 12 bases between. This CDR3 is built from 13 residues. CDR1 and CDR2 from the germline V gene are MNHEY and SMNVEV (reference sequence). CDR3 nucleotides: TGTGCCAGCAGTTTTCAGGCGCAAGGTGGCTACACCTTC. Translated: CASSFQAQGGYTF.

The J gene is TRBJ2-5, the V gene TRBV2, with D maybe TRBD1 (5 bases). The J call may be mistaken, given a closer DNA end match to TRBJ2-7. Germline V gene lookup returns CDR1 SNHLY and CDR2 FYNNEI. The CDR3 length is 13 residues. The CDR3 loop reads CASKRTFLYEQYF. CDR3 sequence (DNA): TGTGCCAGCAAGAGGACATTCCTCTACGAGCAGTACTTC.

The chain is built from TRBV7-2 and TRBJ1-5, with a weak D call TRBD1 (5 bases). V was cut by 5 bases and J by 2 bases, with 10 bases left in between. The germline gives CDR1 SGHTA, CDR2 FQGNSA. The CDR3 spans 14 residues. This CDR3 reads CASSQGRGNQPQHF. As DNA, the CDR3 is TGTGCCAGCAGCCAGGGCAGGGGCAATCAGCCCCAGCATTTT.

The chain carries TRBV29-1 and TRBJ2-3; D is uncertain. Looked up from germline, CDR1 is SQVTM and CDR2 is ANQGSEA. The CDR3 totals 12 residues. Trimming removed 0 bases from V and 4 bases from J, with 5 bases in between. CDR3 in DNA: TGCAGCGTTGAAGAATCTGCAGATACGCAGTATTTT. Its translation is CSVEESADTQYF.

J is TRBJ2-5 and V is TRBV11-2; D not resolved. Germline CDR1 SGHAT, CDR2 FQNNGV. V was pared by 5 bases and J by 3 bases, with 4 bases between. This CDR3 is built from 11 residues. The CDR3 here is CASSLEETQYF. The CDR3 DNA sequence: TGTGCCAGCAGCCTTGAAGAGACCCAGTACTTC.

Only a few counts were recorded for this clone. V gene TRBV18 combines with J gene TRBJ2-7, with D perhaps matching TRBD1 (6 bases). The germline V gene has CDR1 KGHSH and CDR2 LQKENI. V gave up 3 bases and J gave up 3 bases, with 9 bases separating them. This CDR3 has 13 residues. This chain's CDR3 is CASSPGHDYEQYF. DNA for the CDR3: TGTGCCAGCTCACCGGGACACGACTACGAGCAGTACTTC.

V gene TRBV2 combines with J gene TRBJ1-1; TRBD1 matches 8 bases. This CDR3 has 15 amino acids. CDR1 is SNHLY, CDR2 FYNNEI, per germline. The V and J ends lost 6 bases and 0 bases, in that order; junction bases with no gene match: 6. The CDR3 DNA is TGTGCCAGCAGCCGGGACAGGAGTATGAACACTGAAGCTTTCTTT. It specifies CASSRDRSMNTEAFF.

The chain uses TRBV9 and TRBJ2-1; TRBD2 agrees at 7 bases. The CDR3 contains 17 residues. The V gene's germline CDR1 is SGDLS and CDR2 YYNGEE. V was pared by 0 bases and J by 4 bases, with 10 bases of the junction left unmatched. CDR3 coding DNA: TGTGCCAGCAGCGTAGGGAAACTAAGCGGGGCTTACAATGAGCAGTTCTTC. Translated: CASSVGKLSGAYNEQFF. The variable domain in full, completed from reference TRBV9 and TRBJ2-1, reads DSGVTQTPKHLITATGQRVTLRCSPRSGDLSVYWYQQSLDQGLQFLIQYYNGEERAKGNILERFSAQQFPDLHSELNLSSLELGDSALYFCASSVGKLSGAYNEQFFGPGTRLTVL.

This sequence joins TRBV7-2 and TRBJ2-3; 10 positions agree with TRBD2. This CDR3 has 14 residues. V dropped 7 bases and J dropped 4; count of bases not matched to a gene: 5. Germline V lookup: CDR1 SGHTA, CDR2 FQGNSA. CDR3 nucleotide sequence: TGTGCCAGCAACCCTAGCGGGAGCGCAGATACGCAGTATTTT. This codes for CASNPSGSADTQYF.

CDR3 DNA sequence: TGTGCCAGCAGCACGACAGTGTATAGCAATCAGCCCCAGCATTTT. Translation: CASSTTVYSNQPQHF. The V call is TRBV7-2, the J call TRBJ1-5; a weak D match, TRBD1 (5 bases). Trimming pared 5 bases from V and 0 bases from J, leaving 11 bases between. This CDR3 spans 15 amino acids. Germline V lookup: CDR1 SGHTA, CDR2 FQGNSA.

This chain connects TRBV5-1 to TRBJ1-1, with 7 bases fitting TRBD1. V was clipped by 3 bases and J by 3 bases; unmatched bases: 8. Germline loops: CDR1 SGHRS, CDR2 YFSETQ. The CDR3 covers 15 residues. As DNA, the CDR3 is TGCGCCAGCAGCTCCGGGACAGCCGAGGACACTGAAGCTTTCTTT. Translating gives CASSSGTAEDTEAFF. Drawing the rest from reference TRBV5-1 and TRBJ1-1, the complete variable domain is KAGVTQTPRYLIKTRGQQVTLSCSPISGHRSVSWYQQTPGQGLQFLFEYFSETQRNKGNFPGRFSGRQFSNSRSEMNVSTLELGDSALYLCASSSGTAEDTEAFFGQGTRLTVV.

The rearrangement uses TRBV7-3 and TRBJ2-1; 13 bases match TRBD2. The trim removed 5 bases at V and 6 bases at J, leaving 10 bases unmatched. This CDR3 is 17 amino acids long. Germline V CDR1 and CDR2: SGHTA, FQGTGA. The CDR3: CASSLTSTSGRFNEQFF. DNA of the CDR3: TGTGCCAGCAGCCTCACCTCGACTAGCGGGAGGTTCAATGAGCAGTTCTTC.

This chain connects TRBV6-1 to TRBJ1-1; TRBD1 matches at 8 bases. CDR1 is MNHNS and CDR2 is SASEGT in the germline V gene. V lost 8 bases to trimming and J lost 0 bases; unmatched junction nucleotides: 5. This CDR3 has 14 residues. CDR3 bases: TGTGCCAGCTGGGGACAGGAGATGAACACTGAAGCTTTCTTT. Its protein is CASWGQEMNTEAFF.

The gene calls are TRBV11-2 and TRBJ2-3; 10 bases map to TRBD2. Germline lookup yields CDR1 SGHAT and CDR2 FQNNGV. The V gene end was trimmed by 1 base and the J gene end by 0 bases; junction bases not matched to a gene: 4. This CDR3 is built from 17 residues. The chain's CDR3 is CASSLGLAGASTDTQYF. The CDR3 nucleotides read TGTGCCAGCAGCTTAGGGCTAGCGGGAGCTAGCACAGATACGCAGTATTTT.

The V and J genes are TRBV19 and TRBJ2-1, with a tentative D call TRBD2 (5 bases). The germline gives CDR1 LNHDA, CDR2 SQIVND (reference sequence). V gave up 7 bases and J gave up 0 bases, with 10 bases separating them. The CDR3 contains 14 residues. The CDR3 spells CASIPTSSYNEQFF. CDR3 bases: TGTGCCAGTATTCCTACTAGCTCCTACAATGAGCAGTTCTTC.

The CDR3 DNA reads as TGTGCCAGCAGCCAAGATCCCCTATTCTCCTACGAGCAGTACTTC. Translation gives CASSQDPLFSYEQYF. The V gene is TRBV4-2, the J gene TRBJ2-7; D is unclear. CDR1 is LGHNA, CDR2 YNFKEQ, per germline. The CDR3 is made up of 15 amino acids. Trimming took 0 bases from V and 0 from J, leaving 9 bases between them.

The V and J genes are TRBV7-9 and TRBJ1-2; D uncertain. The CDR3 covers 15 residues. Between the trimmed V and J ends, which lost 0 bases and 2 bases, there was a span of 10 bases. CDR1 and CDR2 from the germline V gene are SEHNR and FQNEAQ (reference sequence). CDR3 sequence (DNA): TGTGCCAGCAGCTTAGCGGTTGGCCCCAACTATGGCTACACCTTC. It yields the protein CASSLAVGPNYGYTF.

This clone was recorded once. This CDR3 is CASSVGQVGELFF. CDR3 nucleotide sequence: TGTGCCAGCAGCGTAGGGCAGGTCGGGGAGCTGTTTTTT. This sequence joins TRBV9 and TRBJ2-2, with unresolved D. The CDR3 covers 13 residues. The germline CDR1 and CDR2 sequences are SGDLS and YYNGEE. Trimming shortened V by 0 bases and J by 7 bases, and 7 bases separated the two germline ends.

The V call is TRBV6-4, the J call TRBJ1-6, with TRBD1 identical over 8 bases. CDR1 is MRHNA and CDR2 is SNTAGT in the germline V gene. CDR3 length equals 15 residues. J gave up 7 bases and V 6 bases, and 8 bases lay outside the gene matches. The CDR3 DNA reads TGTGCCAGCAGCGCCTTTGGACAGGGAAATTCACCCCTCCACTTT. Translation gives CASSAFGQGNSPLHF.

The chain couples TRBV27 to TRBJ2-7; TRBD2 matches 7 bases. Germline V gene data show CDR1 as MNHEY and CDR2 as SMNVEV (reference sequence). Trimming took 5 bases from V and 0 from J; bases not matched to a gene: 7. The CDR3 length is 15 residues. Here the CDR3 reads CASSRLAVTSYEQYF. The DNA of the CDR3 is TGTGCCAGCAGTCGGCTAGCGGTAACCTCCTACGAGCAGTACTTC.

V gene TRBV19 combines with J gene TRBJ1-2; D is ambiguous. Germline CDR1 reads LNHDA; CDR2 reads SQIVND (reference sequence). The ends were cut back, 7 bases at V and 4 bases at J, with 16 bases in the middle. The CDR3 loop spans 14 amino acids. CDR3 region: CASNPSLELYGYTF. CDR3 in DNA: TGTGCCAGTAATCCCTCGTTGGAGCTCTATGGCTACACCTTC.

This clone came up once. This chain connects TRBV6-1 to TRBJ2-1; unclear D gene. CDR1 MNHNS and CDR2 SASEGT come from the germline V gene. The CDR3 extends over 11 amino acids. The V end lost 2 bases, the J end lost 16 bases, and 12 bases lay between the germline ends. The CDR3 protein is CASSESLWLFF. The CDR3 DNA sequence: TGTGCCAGCAGTGAATCCCTTTGGCTTTTCTTC.